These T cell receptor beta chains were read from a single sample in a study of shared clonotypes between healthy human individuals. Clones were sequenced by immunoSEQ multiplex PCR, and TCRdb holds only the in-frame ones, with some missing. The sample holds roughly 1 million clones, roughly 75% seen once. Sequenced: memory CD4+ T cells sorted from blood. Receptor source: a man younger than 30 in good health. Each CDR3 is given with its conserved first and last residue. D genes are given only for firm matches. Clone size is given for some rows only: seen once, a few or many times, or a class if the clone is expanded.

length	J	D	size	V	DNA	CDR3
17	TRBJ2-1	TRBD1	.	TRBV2	TGTGCCAGCAGGGGTTCTCCCCGGGACAGCTCCTACAATGAGCAGTTCTTC	CASRGSPRDSSYNEQFF
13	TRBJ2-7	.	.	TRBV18	TGTGCCAGCTCACCACCGCATATCCACGAGCAGTACTTC	CASSPPHIHEQYF
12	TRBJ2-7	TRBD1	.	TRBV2	TGTGCCAGCAGGGGACAGGGGTACGAGCAGTACTTC	CASRGQGYEQYF
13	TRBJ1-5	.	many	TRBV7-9	TGTGCCACCGCCCGGGACATTAATCAGCCCCAGCATTTT	CATARDINQPQHF
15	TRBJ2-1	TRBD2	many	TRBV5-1	TGCGCCAGCAGCTTTACTAGCGGGGGGGCGGTTGAGCAGTTCTTC	CASSFTSGGAVEQFF
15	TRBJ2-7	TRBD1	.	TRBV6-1	TGTGCCAGCAGATCCAGGGACAGGGGAAACTACGAGCAGTACTTC	CASRSRDRGNYEQYF
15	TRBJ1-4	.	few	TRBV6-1	TGTGCCAGCAGTGGTCCGGGGGGGCGCGAAACAAAACTGTTTTTT	CASSGPGGRETKLFF
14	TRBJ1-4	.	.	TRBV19	TGTGCCACCTCTCCGGGACGGGAAAATGAAAAACTGTTTTTT	CATSPGRENEKLFF
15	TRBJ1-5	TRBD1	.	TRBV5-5	TGTGCCAGCAGCTTCGGGACAGGGACAGGTCAGCCCCAGCATTTT	CASSFGTGTGQPQHF
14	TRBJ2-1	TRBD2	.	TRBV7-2	TGTGCCTCCGGCCCTAGCGGGAGTATTAATGAGCAGTTCTTC	CASGPSGSINEQFF
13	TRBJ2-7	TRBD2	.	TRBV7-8	TGTGCCAGCAGCCTAGCGGCCATCTACGAGCAGTACTTC	CASSLAAIYEQYF